One and the same sample provided the 13 T cell receptor beta chains below, sequenced in a study of high-grade serous ovarian cancer treatment subgroups. Sequencing used immunoSEQ multiplex PCR; TCRdb keeps in-frame clones, though not all of them. The sample has 35,000 to 45,000 clones, around three quarters seen once. Tumor tissue was taken before any definitive surgery or chemotherapy was given. Sequencing was carried out using tumor tissue. These receptors were obtained from a human donor with high-grade serous ovarian cancer.

J is TRBJ2-5 and V is TRBV25-1; the match to TRBD1 covers 9 bases. The CDR3 covers 14 residues. CDR1 MGHDK and CDR2 SYGVNS come from the germline V gene. V was pared by 5 bases and J by 5 bases, with 6 bases of the junction left unmatched. CDR3 protein: CASSRGQGRETQYF. In DNA, the CDR3 is TGTGCCAGCAGTAGAGGACAGGGGCGGGAGACCCAGTACTTC.

Only a few counts were recorded for this clone. The V and J genes are TRBV5-6 and TRBJ1-1; TRBD1 might be the D (5 bases). The CDR3 covers 13 residues. Germline values: CDR1 SGHDT, CDR2 YYEEEE. Deletions cut 5 bases from V and 0 bases from J, with 8 bases between. This chain's CDR3 is CASSFRVNTEAFF. The CDR3 DNA is TGTGCCAGCAGTTTCAGGGTGAACACTGAAGCTTTCTTT.

The chain couples TRBV19 to TRBJ1-3; 7 positions match TRBD1. Germline CDR1 and CDR2: LNHDA and SQIVND (reference sequence). Losses at the gene ends were 7 bases for V and 7 bases for J; bases not matched to a gene: 16. The CDR3 extends over 16 amino acids. The CDR3 DNA reads as TGTGCCAGTACTATGACACCCTCGACAGGGCCGAACACCATATATTTT. Its protein is CASTMTPSTGPNTIYF.

V and J are TRBV5-8 and TRBJ1-1; a weak D match, TRBD1 (5 bases). Germline CDR1 reads SGHTS; CDR2 reads YDEGEE. The CDR3 runs to 15 residues. The V gene lost 10 bases and the J gene lost 3 bases, with 22 bases spanning the gap. CDR3 sequence: CAREGREIKDTEAFF. The CDR3 coding sequence is TGTGCCCGAGAAGGCAGGGAGATAAAGGACACTGAAGCTTTCTTT.

This chain links TRBV6-1 with TRBJ1-2; 7 bases fit TRBD1. The CDR3 length is 15 residues. V lost 6 bases to trimming and J lost 3 bases; unmatched junction nucleotides: 10. Germline CDR1 and CDR2: MNHNS and SASEGT. The CDR3 DNA sequence: TGTGCCAGCAGGGGCAACAGGGGCGAAGACTATGGCTACACCTTC. This encodes CASRGNRGEDYGYTF.

V and J are TRBV6-1 and TRBJ2-7; D is perhaps TRBD1 or TRBD2 (5 bases each). Germline V gene data show CDR1 as MNHNS and CDR2 as SASEGT. V shed 1 base and J shed 3 bases, with 10 bases lying between them. CDR3 length equals 14 residues. In DNA form, the CDR3 reads TGTGCCAGCAGTGAAGGGGGACCCCGCTACGAGCAGTACTTC. Amino acid sequence: CASSEGGPRYEQYF.

There are a few counts of this clone. The rearrangement joins TRBV27 to TRBJ1-1, with 7 bases lining up with TRBD1. The germline gives CDR1 MNHEY, CDR2 SMNVEV (reference sequence). Trimming cost V 5 bases and J 11 bases; bases outside gene matches: 8. The length of the CDR3 is 12 residues. CDR3 bases: TGTGCCAGCAGTACCGATGACAGGGTTGCTTTCTTT. Translating it yields CASSTDDRVAFF.

Written as DNA, the CDR3 is TGCGCCAGCAGCCCCCGGAGGGTCACAGATACGCAGTATTTT. Its translation is CASSPRRVTDTQYF. The chain uses TRBV4-3 and TRBJ2-3, with D possibly matching TRBD2 (6 bases). CDR3 length: 14 residues. Germline V gene sequence: CDR1 LGHNA, CDR2 YSLEER. V was pared by 4 bases and J by 2 bases, with 10 bases between.

The rearrangement joins TRBV7-9 to TRBJ1-1; D is uncertain. CDR1 is SEHNR and CDR2 is FQNEAQ in the germline V gene (reference sequence). The CDR3 is made up of 16 amino acids. Trimming took off 2 bases at V and 1 base at J, with 14 bases between the two ends. The CDR3 nucleotides read TGTGCCAGCAGCTTAAGGGCCCCCACCAAGAACACTGAAGCTTTCTTT. Residues: CASSLRAPTKNTEAFF.

The CDR3 sequence is CASSSSKGKNTGELFF. As DNA, the CDR3 is TGTGCCAGCAGCTCCTCCAAGGGAAAGAACACCGGGGAGCTGTTTTTT. The V gene is TRBV5-5, the J gene TRBJ2-2; D gene uncertain. This CDR3 spans 16 amino acids. The V gene lost 3 bases and the J gene lost 1 base, with 13 bases spanning the gap. Per germline, CDR1 SGHKS and CDR2 YYEKEE (reference sequence). The variable domain in full, completed from reference TRBV5-5 and TRBJ2-2, reads DAGVTQSPTHLIKTRGQQVTLRCSPISGHKSVSWYQQVLGQGPQFIFQYYEKEERGRGNFPDRFSARQFPNYSSELNVNALLLGDSALYLCASSSSKGKNTGELFFGEGSRLTVL.

V and J are TRBV15 and TRBJ1-1; D might be TRBD1 (6 bases). Germline V gene lookup returns CDR1 LNHNV and CDR2 YYDKDF (reference sequence). CDR3 length: 20 amino acids. V gave up 0 bases and J gave up 0 bases, with 23 bases separating them. The CDR3 sequence: CATSRDAPTGLQAMNTEAFF. The CDR3 DNA is TGTGCCACCAGCAGAGATGCCCCGACAGGCCTTCAGGCTATGAACACTGAAGCTTTCTTT.

V and J are TRBV28 and TRBJ2-2; D ambiguous. Looked up from germline, CDR1 is MDHEN and CDR2 is SYDVKM. This CDR3 is 13 amino acids long. Trimming left V 6 bases short and J 6 bases short, with 11 bases between. The CDR3 region has the DNA TGTGCCAGCAGGGACCATCCGGCCGGGGAGCTGTTTTTT. It translates to CASRDHPAGELFF.

This clone came up a few times. The chain uses TRBV2 and TRBJ1-2; no reliable D call. Between the trimmed V and J ends, which lost 7 bases and 8 bases, there was a span of 14 bases. The CDR3 has 12 amino acids. The germline V gene has CDR1 SNHLY and CDR2 FYNNEI. CDR3 sequence (DNA): TGTGCCAGCACGGATCCGAACTGGGGCTACACCTTC. It encodes CASTDPNWGYTF.